Below, 15 T cell receptor beta chains from the same sample are listed, as sequenced in a study of blood T cell repertoires in COVID-19. TCRdb's table, derived via immunoSEQ multiplex PCR, lists solely in-frame clones and lacks some. The top ten hold under 0.65% of the sample, which has some 69,000 clones, 90% seen once. Specimen: peripheral blood. The receptors were sampled from a man in his fifties or sixties with COVID-19, enrolled during active disease.

This clone has only one observation. The V call is TRBV7-2, the J call TRBJ2-7; weak D call: TRBD2 (7 bases). The CDR3 is 15 amino acids. Trimming stripped 6 bases from V and 7 bases from J, with 22 bases between. Germline loops: CDR1 SGHTA, CDR2 FQGNSA. The CDR3 loop is CASRPLGGGQSEQYF. Written as DNA, the CDR3 is TGTGCCAGCAGACCCCTCGGCGGGGGCCAGTCAGAGCAGTACTTC.

The chain links TRBV5-1 to TRBJ2-2; TRBD1 might be the D (5 bases). Germline loops: CDR1 SGHRS, CDR2 YFSETQ. The CDR3 runs 15 residues. Trimming left V 6 bases short and J 2 bases short, with 14 bases between. The CDR3 is CASTIRGGNTGELFF. The CDR3 region has the DNA TGCGCCAGCACCATTAGGGGCGGAAACACCGGGGAGCTGTTTTTT.

The V call is TRBV11-2, the J call TRBJ1-2, with TRBD1 matching 11 bases. The germline CDR1 and CDR2 sequences are SGHAT and FQNNGV. The CDR3 contains 17 residues. The trim removed 5 bases at V and 2 bases at J, leaving 10 bases unmatched. CDR3 region: CASSPLGQGALNYGYTF. The CDR3 DNA reads as TGTGCCAGCAGCCCCTTAGGACAGGGGGCTTTGAACTATGGCTACACCTTC.

V usage is TRBV6-5 and J usage is TRBJ2-5; 7 bases align to TRBD2. The CDR3 runs to 14 residues. The V segment lost 2 bases and the J segment 2 bases; nucleotides outside the gene matches: 2. Per germline, CDR1 MNHEY and CDR2 SVGAGI. The CDR3 nucleotides are TGTGCCAGCAGTTACCGGGAGGCTCAAGAGACCCAGTACTTC. Protein: CASSYREAQETQYF.

The chain employs TRBV14 and TRBJ2-2, with a tentative D call TRBD2 (5 bases). Germline values: CDR1 SGHDN, CDR2 FVKESK. The CDR3 has 13 amino acids. Trimming shortened V by 6 bases and J by 7 bases, and 12 bases separated the two germline ends. CDR3 sequence reads: CASSMTRGGELFF. The CDR3, as DNA: TGTGCCAGCAGTATGACCCGGGGCGGGGAGCTGTTTTTT.

The chain links TRBV6-5 to TRBJ2-7, with 11 positions matching TRBD2. Unmatched junction bases numbered 7, after V lost 7 bases and J lost 2 bases. The germline gives CDR1 MNHEY, CDR2 SVGAGI. This CDR3 has 15 residues. CDR3 loop: CASKTTSGAAYEQYF. CDR3 nucleotides: TGTGCCAGCAAGACGACTAGCGGGGCCGCCTACGAGCAGTACTTC.

The chain recombines TRBV4-2 with TRBJ2-7; 9 nucleotides line up with TRBD2. The CDR3 loop spans 15 amino acids. Per the germline V gene, CDR1 is LGHNA and CDR2 is YNFKEQ. V lost 4 bases, J lost 6 bases, and 10 bases stayed unmatched. CDR3 protein: CASSLDGTSTFEQYF. The CDR3, as DNA: TGTGCCAGCAGCCTCGACGGGACTAGCACATTCGAGCAGTACTTC.

The chain joins TRBV5-1 to TRBJ2-1; D unresolved. Trimming cost V 4 bases and J 5 bases, with 16 bases left between them. This CDR3 contains 15 residues. Germline CDR1 is SGHRS and CDR2 is YFSETQ. CDR3 residues: CASSVSMGAHNEQFF. The CDR3 nucleotides read TGCGCCAGCAGCGTAAGCATGGGCGCTCACAATGAGCAGTTCTTC.

In its sample, this clone was seen once. V usage is TRBV5-1 and J usage is TRBJ2-2; 8 bases line up with TRBD1. The V gene end was trimmed by 4 bases and the J gene end by 7 bases; junction bases not matched to a gene: 6. This CDR3 spans 14 amino acids. CDR1 is SGHRS and CDR2 is YFSETQ in the germline V gene. The CDR3 sequence is CASSMDREGGELFF. The CDR3 region has the DNA TGCGCCAGCAGCATGGACAGGGAAGGCGGGGAGCTGTTTTTT.

Here the CDR3 DNA reads TGTGCCAGCAGCCTAGAAGGCAGGGGCTATGGCTACACCTTC. Its translation: CASSLEGRGYGYTF. The chain is built from TRBV5-4 and TRBJ1-2; TRBD1 might be the D (6 bases). The CDR3 is 14 amino acids. V was clipped by 4 bases and J by 4 bases, with 14 bases between them. Germline assignment: CDR1 SGHNT and CDR2 YYREEE (reference sequence).

This clone has more than one count but fewer than ten. The rearrangement joins TRBV7-2 to TRBJ2-2; the match to TRBD2 covers 9 bases. The germline gives CDR1 SGHTA, CDR2 FQGNSA. The length of the CDR3 is 15 residues. The V gene end was trimmed by 5 bases and the J gene end by 4 bases; junction bases not matched to a gene: 5. CDR3 sequence reads: CASSPGLAITGELFF. The CDR3 bases are TGTGCCAGCAGCCCGGGACTAGCCATCACCGGGGAGCTGTTTTTT.

The chain joins TRBV21-1 to TRBJ2-7; TRBD2 is the table's D call, not checked against the DNA. TRBV21-1 corresponds to a pseudogene. This CDR3 comprises 16 residues. The CDR3 nucleotides are TGTGCCAGCAGCAAAGGCGATGGGGGGTTAAGCTACGAGCAGTACTTC. This codes for CASSKGDGGLSYEQYF.

The rearrangement links TRBV25-1 to TRBJ1-2, with 7 positions matching TRBD1. The CDR3 is 17 amino acids. Germline V gives CDR1 MGHDK, CDR2 SYGVNS. Trimming at V came to 1 base and at J to 4 bases, leaving 12 bases not matched to a gene. In DNA, the CDR3 is TGTGCCAGCAGTGAATCAAACAGGGGTGGGGGATTCTATGGCTACACCTTC. Protein product: CASSESNRGGGFYGYTF.

The chain combines TRBV10-3 with TRBJ1-1; D is unclear. This CDR3 has 14 residues. V lost 6 bases, J lost 4 bases, and 15 bases lay in between. The germline V gene has CDR1 ENHRY and CDR2 SYGVKD. CDR3 nucleotides: TGTGCCATCAGCCCTAGGGAGATCGCCACTGAAGCTTTCTTT. Its protein is CAISPREIATEAFF.

This chain links TRBV7-2 with TRBJ2-7; 11 bases are a match to TRBD2. Trimming removed 4 bases from V and 7 bases from J; junction bases left unmatched: 9. The germline gives CDR1 SGHTA, CDR2 FQGNSA. This CDR3 has 15 residues. CDR3 DNA: TGTGCCAGCAGCTCCTTAGCGGGAGGGCCGGGGGAGCAGTACTTC. Encoded protein: CASSSLAGGPGEQYF.